The 9 T cell receptor beta chains below were found in one sample sequenced in a study of T cell responses to AZD1222 COVID-19 vaccine. Sequencing used immunoSEQ multiplex PCR; TCRdb keeps in-frame clones, though not all of them. Found here are 150,000 to 200,000 clones, around 94% of them singletons; the top ten hold 5.1%. The sample consisted of peripheral blood, taken 28 days after the second AZD1222 dose. The receptors were gathered from an adult who received the AZD1222 COVID-19 vaccine.

The V and J genes are TRBV7-6 and TRBJ1-1; TRBD1 matches at 11 bases. The CDR3 extends over 13 amino acids. J gave up 11 bases and V 6 bases, and 8 bases lay outside the gene matches. Germline V gene sequence: CDR1 SGHVS, CDR2 FNYEAQ. The CDR3 DNA reads as TGTGCCAGCAGTTCGGACAGGGGGCATCGGGCTTTCTTT. Its translation is CASSSDRGHRAFF.

The chain joins TRBV4-1 to TRBJ1-2, with 7 bases aligning to TRBD1. The V segment lost 1 base and the J segment 4 bases; nucleotides outside the gene matches: 9. Germline V gene sequence: CDR1 MGHRA, CDR2 YSYEKL. The CDR3 is made up of 16 amino acids. The CDR3 nucleotides read TGCGCCAGCAGCCAAGTTGAGGGGCAGGGGGGCTATGGCTACACCTTC. Residues: CASSQVEGQGGYGYTF.

This chain connects TRBV18 to TRBJ1-1, with D maybe TRBD1 (5 bases). Germline V gene lookup returns CDR1 KGHSH and CDR2 LQKENI. The V gene lost 3 bases and the J gene lost 2 bases, with 16 bases spanning the gap. The CDR3 is 16 amino acids. The chain's CDR3 is CASSPGGAGRNTEAFF. The CDR3 region has the DNA TGTGCCAGCTCACCCGGTGGGGCAGGCCGAAACACTGAAGCTTTCTTT.

This chain connects TRBV5-8 to TRBJ1-5; 8 bases agree with TRBD1. The junction had 11 bases not matched to a gene; V was cut back by 5 bases and J by 4 bases. The CDR3 covers 16 residues. Germline V gene data show CDR1 as SGHTS and CDR2 as YDEGEE. CDR3 residues: CASRYDRGVGNQPQHF. The CDR3 nucleotides read TGTGCCAGCAGATATGACAGGGGTGTAGGAAATCAGCCCCAGCATTTT.

CDR3: CASSASLYNEQFF. The CDR3 coding sequence is TGTGCCAGCAGCGCTAGTCTCTACAATGAGCAGTTCTTC. This rearrangement joins TRBV9 to TRBJ2-1; D unclear. This CDR3 is built from 13 residues. Germline CDR1 SGDLS, CDR2 YYNGEE. Trimming left V 3 bases short and J 3 bases short, with 7 bases between.

This clone has a single count. The V gene is TRBV19, the J gene TRBJ2-1, with a weak D call TRBD2 (5 bases). CDR3 length: 13 residues. The germline V and J ends were trimmed by 4 bases and 2 bases, with 6 bases remaining between them. The V gene's germline CDR1 is LNHDA and CDR2 SQIVND (reference sequence). CDR3 DNA sequence: TGTGCCAGTAGTACCGGGACCTACAATGAGCAGTTCTTC. It translates to CASSTGTYNEQFF.

The V call is TRBV12-3 or TRBV12-4, the J call TRBJ1-6; no reliable D call. Trimming removed 4 bases from V and 7 bases from J, with 8 bases in between. The CDR3 loop spans 13 amino acids. As DNA, the CDR3 is TGTGCCAGCAGTTATCGTCGGAATTCACCCCTCCACTTT. Amino acids: CASSYRRNSPLHF.

The V gene is TRBV19, the J gene TRBJ1-2, with 8 bases fitting TRBD1. The CDR3 totals 13 residues. Germline loops: CDR1 LNHDA, CDR2 SQIVND (reference sequence). With 7 bases clipped from V and 2 bases from J, the junction kept 3 bases outside the gene matches. The CDR3 region is CASNRQGNYGYTF. The CDR3 bases are TGTGCCAGTAACAGACAGGGGAACTATGGCTACACCTTC.

The chain joins TRBV7-9 to TRBJ1-1; perhaps TRBD1 as D (5 bases). With 2 bases removed from V and 7 bases from J, the gap between germline ends came to 11 bases. The germline CDR1 and CDR2 sequences are SEHNR and FQNEAQ (reference sequence). This CDR3 has 13 amino acids. The CDR3 sequence: CASSLSGFDEAFF. In nucleotides, the CDR3 is TGTGCCAGCAGCTTATCAGGGTTCGATGAAGCTTTCTTT.